This T cell receptor beta chain originates from a study of patients and donors after allogeneic stem cell transplantation. This clonotype was found many times. The CDR3 length is 15 residues. Trimming stripped 1 base from V and 3 bases from J, with 13 bases between. MiXCR was run by TCRdb on the RT-PCR reads, yielding one entry per CDR3 protein. The sample includes roughly 960,000 distinct CDR3 sequences, about a sixth of them seen just once. The sample was blood, either unsorted or a sorted T cell fraction (not recorded which). The J gene is TRBJ2-7, the V gene TRBV12-3 or TRBV12-4, with D perhaps matching TRBD2 (6 bases). The sequence came from a human donor who was either an allogeneic HSCT recipient or a stem cell or donor lymphocyte infusion donor (not recorded which). It is not recorded whose cells these are; they may come from a transplant donor. The CDR3 region has the DNA TGTGCCAGCAGTTTAGTAGGTCAGGGAGGCTACGAGCAGTACTTC. The encoded protein is CASSLVGQGGYEQYF.